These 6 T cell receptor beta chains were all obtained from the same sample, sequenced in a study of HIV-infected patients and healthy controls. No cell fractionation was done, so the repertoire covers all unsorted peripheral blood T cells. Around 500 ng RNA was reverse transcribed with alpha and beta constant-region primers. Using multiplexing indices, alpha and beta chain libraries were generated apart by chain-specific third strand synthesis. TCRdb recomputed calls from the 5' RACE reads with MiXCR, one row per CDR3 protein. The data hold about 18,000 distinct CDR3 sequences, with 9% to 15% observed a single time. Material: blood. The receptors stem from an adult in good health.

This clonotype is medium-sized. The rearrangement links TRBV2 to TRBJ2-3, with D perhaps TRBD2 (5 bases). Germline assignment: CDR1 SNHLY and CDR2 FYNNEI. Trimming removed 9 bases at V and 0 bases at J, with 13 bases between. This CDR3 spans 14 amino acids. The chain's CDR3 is CASKSGASTDTQYF. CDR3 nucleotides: TGTGCCAGTAAGAGCGGTGCTAGCACAGATACGCAGTATTTT.

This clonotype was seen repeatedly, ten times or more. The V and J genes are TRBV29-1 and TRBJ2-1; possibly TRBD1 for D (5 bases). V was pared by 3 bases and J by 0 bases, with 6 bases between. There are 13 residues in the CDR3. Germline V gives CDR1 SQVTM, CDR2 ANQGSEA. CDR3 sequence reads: CSVDRVSYNEQFF. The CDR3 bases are TGCAGCGTTGACAGGGTCTCCTACAATGAGCAGTTCTTC.

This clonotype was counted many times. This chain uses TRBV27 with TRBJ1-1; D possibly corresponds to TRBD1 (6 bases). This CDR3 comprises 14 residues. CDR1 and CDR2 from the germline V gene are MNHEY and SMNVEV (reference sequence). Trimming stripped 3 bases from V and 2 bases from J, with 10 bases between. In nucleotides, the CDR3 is TGTGCCAGCAGTTTTAGGGGGACTAACACTGAAGCTTTCTTT. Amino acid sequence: CASSFRGTNTEAFF.

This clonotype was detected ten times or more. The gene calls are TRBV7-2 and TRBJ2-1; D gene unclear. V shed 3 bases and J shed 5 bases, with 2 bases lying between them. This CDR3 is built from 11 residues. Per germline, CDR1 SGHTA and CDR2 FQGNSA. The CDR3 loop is CASSLNNEQFF. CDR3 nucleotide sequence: TGTGCCAGCAGCTTGAACAATGAGCAGTTCTTC.

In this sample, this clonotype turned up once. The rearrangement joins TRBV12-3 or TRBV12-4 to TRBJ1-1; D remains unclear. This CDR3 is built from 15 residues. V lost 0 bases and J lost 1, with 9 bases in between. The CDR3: CASSLATEKNTEAFF. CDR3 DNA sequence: TGTGCCAGCAGTTTAGCTACAGAGAAGAACACTGAAGCTTTCTTT.

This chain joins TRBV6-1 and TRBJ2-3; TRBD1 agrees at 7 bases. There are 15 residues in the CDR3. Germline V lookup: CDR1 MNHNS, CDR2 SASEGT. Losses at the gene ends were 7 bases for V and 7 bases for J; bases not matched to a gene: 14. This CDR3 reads CASIDRASSSYTQYF. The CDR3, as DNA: TGTGCCAGCATCGACAGGGCGAGTTCAAGTTATACGCAGTATTTT.